This record concerns one TCR beta chain sequence. Antigen: not known. The record originates from a study of cytomegalovirus exposure and HLA in healthy donors. Study-level results: In a later analysis, V- and J-gene trimming of beta chains associated with a DCLRE1C missense variant, replicated independently. HLA alleles showed associations with around 15,000 TCR beta sequences in a later analysis, at a 0.05 false discovery rate. The authors excluded some V segments, including TRBV6-2 and TRBV6-3, as indistinguishable. Among TCR sequences, most were rare, though some public TCRs appeared in many donors.

The PCR made use of 60 Vbeta and 13 Jbeta primers. Some clones are missing from TCRdb's copy, which holds only in-frame ones; the method was immunoSEQ multiplex PCR. This table has about 150,000 clones, around 67% appearing once. Germline V gene sequence: CDR1 MNHEY, CDR2 SMNVEV (reference sequence). Trimming shortened V by 10 bases and J by 10 bases, and 22 bases separated the two germline ends. The CDR3 length is 13 residues. The chain couples TRBV27 to TRBJ1-1, with D perhaps matching TRBD1 (5 bases). This TCR derives from a man between 18 and 29 years old in good health and CMV-seropositive. Sequencing was done on a sample of PBMCs. The CDR3 nucleotides read TGTGCCACCAGAGCAGGGCGGGACGTCTCAGCTTTCTTT. Its translation is CATRAGRDVSAFF.